Presented here are 5 T cell receptor beta chains from one specimen sequenced in a study of shared clonotypes between healthy human individuals. Produced via immunoSEQ multiplex PCR; TCRdb's table is partial and in-frame only. The repertoire holds roughly 2.1 million clones, with roughly 91% as singletons. Selected positively for CCR7 and CD45RO-negative, naive CD8 cells excluded terminally differentiated effector memory CD45RA+ cells. The sequenced sample consisted of naive CD8+ T cells from PBMCs. These receptors all stem from a man aged 18-30 years in good health. Some clones in this sample may be carry-over from other donors' samples.

This chain connects TRBV11-2 to TRBJ1-1, with D unresolved. Germline loops: CDR1 SGHAT, CDR2 FQNNGV. This CDR3 spans 12 amino acids. Trimming cost V 5 bases and J 11 bases, with 15 bases left between them. The CDR3 nucleotides read TGTGCCAGCAGCGTCCGGGCTACGGGGGCTTTCTTT. Its translation is CASSVRATGAFF. The full variable domain, with the rest looked up from reference TRBV11-2 and TRBJ1-1, is EAGVAQSPRYKIIEKRQSVAFWCNPISGHATLYWYQQILGQGPKLLIQFQNNGVVDDSQLPKDRFSAERLKGVDSTLKIQPAKLEDSAVYLCASSVRATGAFFGQGTRLTVV.

This sequence joins TRBV19 and TRBJ2-1; possible D gene TRBD2, 6 bases. Trimming left V 5 bases short and J 3 bases short, with 11 bases between. The CDR3 length is 14 residues. Germline V gene data show CDR1 as LNHDA and CDR2 as SQIVND (reference sequence). CDR3: CASSWGEDYNEQFF. DNA for the CDR3: TGTGCCAGTAGTTGGGGGGAAGACTACAATGAGCAGTTCTTC.

There are a few counts of this clone. The sample holds other DNA sequences that translate to the same CDR3. This chain uses TRBV7-9 with TRBJ1-1; no clear D gene. The germline gives CDR1 SEHNR, CDR2 FQNEAQ (reference sequence). The CDR3 covers 13 residues. The V gene lost 1 base and the J gene lost 0 bases, with 3 bases spanning the gap. Here the CDR3 reads CASSLVLNTEAFF. The CDR3 DNA is TGTGCCAGCAGCTTAGTGTTGAACACTGAAGCTTTCTTT.

This sequence joins TRBV4-1 and TRBJ2-2; 9 bases line up with TRBD2. Germline CDR1 is MGHRA and CDR2 is YSYEKL. With V trimmed by 1 base and J by 4 bases, 4 bases remained unmatched. This CDR3 spans 16 amino acids. The CDR3 region is CASSQARLAVTGELFF. The CDR3 region has the DNA TGCGCCAGCAGCCAAGCGAGACTAGCGGTCACCGGGGAGCTGTTTTTT.

This clone has a single count. The chain is built from TRBV27 and TRBJ1-1, with 7 bases that match TRBD1. Germline V gene sequence: CDR1 MNHEY, CDR2 SMNVEV (reference sequence). Trimming took 5 bases from V and 0 from J; bases not matched to a gene: 9. The length of the CDR3 is 16 residues. The CDR3 DNA reads TGTGCCAGCAGTGTTGACAGGGAGAGGATGAACACTGAAGCTTTCTTT. Its protein product is CASSVDRERMNTEAFF.